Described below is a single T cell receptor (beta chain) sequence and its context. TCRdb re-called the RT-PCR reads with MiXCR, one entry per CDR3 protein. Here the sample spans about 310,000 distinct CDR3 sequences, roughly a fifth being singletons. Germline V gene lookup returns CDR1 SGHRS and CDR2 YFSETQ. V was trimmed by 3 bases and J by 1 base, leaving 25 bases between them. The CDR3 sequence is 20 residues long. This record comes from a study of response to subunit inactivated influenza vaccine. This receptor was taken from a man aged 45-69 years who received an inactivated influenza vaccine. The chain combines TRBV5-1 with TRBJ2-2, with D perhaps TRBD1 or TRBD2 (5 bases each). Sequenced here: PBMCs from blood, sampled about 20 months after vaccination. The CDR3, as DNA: TGCGCCAGCAGCTGGCCCCCTTCACCGGGACGGACCCTGAACACCGGGGAGCTGTTTTTT. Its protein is CASSWPPSPGRTLNTGELFF.